Reported below is one T cell receptor (beta chain). Its matching antigen is unknown. Germline V CDR1 and CDR2: MDHEN, SYDVKM. After removal of 5 bases from V and 7 bases from J, the junction contained 2 bases not matched to a gene. CDR3 length: 12 residues. The sample is drawn from a study of CD8+ T cells in alopecia areata. Study-wide points: Scalp specimens additionally yield sequences from normal skin's resident alphabeta T cells.

After isolation, RNA underwent reverse transcription to generate cDNA as the sequencing template. Clones were sequenced by immunoSEQ multiplex PCR, and TCRdb holds only the in-frame ones, with some missing. The table shows 9,500 to 15,000 clones, with just over 55% occurring only once. In alopecia areata patients, both lesional scalp punch biopsies and peripheral blood were collected. The rearrangement joins TRBV28 to TRBJ1-2; TRBD1 agrees at 9 bases. Sequences were obtained from skin. The origin of this receptor is a human donor with alopecia areata. The CDR3 loop reads CASSGTGLGYTF. The CDR3 DNA reads TGTGCCAGCAGTGGGACAGGGCTTGGCTACACCTTC.